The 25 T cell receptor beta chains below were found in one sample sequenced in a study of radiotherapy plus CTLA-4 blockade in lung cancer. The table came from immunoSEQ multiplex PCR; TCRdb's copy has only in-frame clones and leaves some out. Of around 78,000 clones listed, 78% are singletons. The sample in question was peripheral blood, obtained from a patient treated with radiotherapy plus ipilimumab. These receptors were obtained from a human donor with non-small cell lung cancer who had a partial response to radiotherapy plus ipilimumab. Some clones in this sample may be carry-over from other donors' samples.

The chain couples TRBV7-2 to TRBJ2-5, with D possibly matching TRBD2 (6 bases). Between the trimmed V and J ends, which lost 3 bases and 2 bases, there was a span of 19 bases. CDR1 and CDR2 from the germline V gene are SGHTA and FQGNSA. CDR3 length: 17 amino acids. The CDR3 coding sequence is TGTGCCAGCAGCTTGGGATGGGGGGTTAGGGGTCAAGAGACCCAGTACTTC. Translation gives CASSLGWGVRGQETQYF. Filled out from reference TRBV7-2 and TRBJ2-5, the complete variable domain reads GAGVSQSPSNKVTEKGKDVELRCDPISGHTALYWYRQSLGQGLEFLIYFQGNSAPDKSGLPSDRFSAERTGGSVSTLTIQRTQQEDSAVYLCASSLGWGVRGQETQYFGPGTRLLVL.

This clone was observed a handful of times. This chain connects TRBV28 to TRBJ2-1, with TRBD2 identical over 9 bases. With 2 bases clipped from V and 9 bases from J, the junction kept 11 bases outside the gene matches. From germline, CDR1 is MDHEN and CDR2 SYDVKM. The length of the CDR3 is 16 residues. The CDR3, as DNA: TGTGCCAGCAGTTTAGCAGGCGGTGGCGGGAGGGGTGAGCAGTTCTTC. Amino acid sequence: CASSLAGGGGRGEQFF.

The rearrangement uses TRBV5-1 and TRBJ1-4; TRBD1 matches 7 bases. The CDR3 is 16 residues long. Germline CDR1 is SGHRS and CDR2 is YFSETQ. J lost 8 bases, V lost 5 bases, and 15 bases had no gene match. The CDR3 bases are TGCGCCAGCAGGACCGGGACAGATTCAGCATCGGAAAAACTGTTTTTT. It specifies CASRTGTDSASEKLFF.

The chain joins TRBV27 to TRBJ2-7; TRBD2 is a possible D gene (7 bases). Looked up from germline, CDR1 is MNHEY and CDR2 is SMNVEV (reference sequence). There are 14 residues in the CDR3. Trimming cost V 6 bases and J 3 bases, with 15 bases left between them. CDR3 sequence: CASRRGGGFYEQYF. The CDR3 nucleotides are TGTGCCAGCAGGAGGGGGGGCGGATTCTACGAGCAGTACTTC.

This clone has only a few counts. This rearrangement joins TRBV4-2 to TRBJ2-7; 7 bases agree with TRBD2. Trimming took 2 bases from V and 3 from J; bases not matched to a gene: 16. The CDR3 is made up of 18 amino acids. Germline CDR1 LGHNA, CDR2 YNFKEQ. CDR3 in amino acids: CASSQNHRGVGDDYEQYF. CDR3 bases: TGTGCCAGCAGCCAAAACCACCGGGGGGTAGGCGATGACTACGAGCAGTACTTC.

DNA of the CDR3: TGCGCCAGCAGCCAAGTTGCAGGGGCGCGCGGCTACACCTTC. Translation: CASSQVAGARGYTF. V and J are TRBV4-1 and TRBJ1-2; D possibly corresponds to TRBD1 (6 bases). Germline values: CDR1 MGHRA, CDR2 YSYEKL. Trimming shortened V by 1 base and J by 8 bases, and 14 bases separated the two germline ends. This CDR3 has 14 residues.

CDR3 coding DNA: TGTGCCACCGTCCTCTATGGCTACACCTTC. Translating it yields CATVLYGYTF. The chain uses TRBV27 and TRBJ1-2; unclear D gene. V gave up 10 bases and J gave up 4 bases, with 7 bases separating them. Germline lookup yields CDR1 MNHEY and CDR2 SMNVEV (reference sequence). This CDR3 spans 10 amino acids.

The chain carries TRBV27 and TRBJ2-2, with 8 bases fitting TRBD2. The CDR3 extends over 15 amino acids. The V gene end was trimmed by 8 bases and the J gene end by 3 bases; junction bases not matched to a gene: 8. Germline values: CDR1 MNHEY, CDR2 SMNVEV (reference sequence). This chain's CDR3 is CASLRTAGDTGELFF. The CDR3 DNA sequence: TGTGCCAGCCTTAGGACAGCGGGAGACACCGGGGAGCTGTTTTTT.

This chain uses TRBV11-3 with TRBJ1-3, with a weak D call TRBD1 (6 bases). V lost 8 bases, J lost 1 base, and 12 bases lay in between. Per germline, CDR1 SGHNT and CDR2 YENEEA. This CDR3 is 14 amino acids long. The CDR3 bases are TGTGCCAGCGGAGAGACAGGTTCTGGAAACACCATATATTTT. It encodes CASGETGSGNTIYF.

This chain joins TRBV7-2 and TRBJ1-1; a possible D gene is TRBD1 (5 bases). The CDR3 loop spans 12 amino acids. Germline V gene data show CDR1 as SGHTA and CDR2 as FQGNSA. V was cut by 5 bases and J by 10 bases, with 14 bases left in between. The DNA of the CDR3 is TGTGCCAGCAGCGATCGGGGGGTATCAGCTTTCTTT. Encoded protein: CASSDRGVSAFF.

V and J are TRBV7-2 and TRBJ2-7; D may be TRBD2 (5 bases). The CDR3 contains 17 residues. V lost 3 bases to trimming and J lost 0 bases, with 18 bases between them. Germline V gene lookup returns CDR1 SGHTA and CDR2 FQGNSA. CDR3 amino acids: CASSFPRDRPGSYEQYF. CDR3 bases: TGTGCCAGCAGCTTTCCCCGGGATCGCCCAGGCTCCTACGAGCAGTACTTC.

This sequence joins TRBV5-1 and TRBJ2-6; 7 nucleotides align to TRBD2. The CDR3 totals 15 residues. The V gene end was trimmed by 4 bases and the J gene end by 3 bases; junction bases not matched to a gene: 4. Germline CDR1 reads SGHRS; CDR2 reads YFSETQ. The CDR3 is CASSPTGGGANVLTF. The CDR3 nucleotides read TGCGCCAGCAGCCCCACGGGGGGTGGGGCCAACGTCCTGACTTTC.

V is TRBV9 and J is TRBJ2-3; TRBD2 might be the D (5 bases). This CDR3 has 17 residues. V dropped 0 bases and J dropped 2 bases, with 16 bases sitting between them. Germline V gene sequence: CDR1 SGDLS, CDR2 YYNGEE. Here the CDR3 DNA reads TGTGCCAGCAGCGTAGGCGGGCTTTGGCGCCCCACAGATACGCAGTATTTT. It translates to CASSVGGLWRPTDTQYF.

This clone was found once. The CDR3 sequence: CASSIIRGAGYNEQFF. As DNA, the CDR3 is TGTGCCAGTAGTATAATACGAGGGGCGGGATACAATGAGCAGTTCTTC. This chain links TRBV19 with TRBJ2-1; perhaps TRBD2 as D (6 bases). The germline CDR1 and CDR2 sequences are LNHDA and SQIVND (reference sequence). The CDR3 consists of 16 residues. V was cut by 2 bases and J by 4 bases, with 15 bases left in between.

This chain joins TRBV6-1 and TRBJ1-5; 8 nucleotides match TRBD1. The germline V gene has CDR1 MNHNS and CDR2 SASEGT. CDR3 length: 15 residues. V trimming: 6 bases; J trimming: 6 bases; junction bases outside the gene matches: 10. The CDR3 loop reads CASRMDRDPFQPQHF. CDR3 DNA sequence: TGTGCCAGCAGAATGGACAGGGACCCTTTTCAGCCCCAGCATTTT.

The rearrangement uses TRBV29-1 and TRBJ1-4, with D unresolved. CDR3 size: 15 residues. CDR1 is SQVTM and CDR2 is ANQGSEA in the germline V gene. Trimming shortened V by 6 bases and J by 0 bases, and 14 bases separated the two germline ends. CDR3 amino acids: CSVLDTLATNEKLFF. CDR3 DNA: TGCAGCGTACTAGACACCCTTGCAACTAATGAAAAACTGTTTTTT.

In DNA form, the CDR3 reads TGTGCCTGGAGTGTTATGGGACTAGCGGCCAATGAGCAGTTCTTC. Translation: CAWSVMGLAANEQFF. The chain uses TRBV30 and TRBJ2-1; TRBD2 matches 11 bases. The ends lost 0 bases at V and 6 bases at J; junction bases unmatched: 4. Germline CDR1 GTSNPN, CDR2 SVGIG (reference sequence). There are 15 residues in the CDR3.

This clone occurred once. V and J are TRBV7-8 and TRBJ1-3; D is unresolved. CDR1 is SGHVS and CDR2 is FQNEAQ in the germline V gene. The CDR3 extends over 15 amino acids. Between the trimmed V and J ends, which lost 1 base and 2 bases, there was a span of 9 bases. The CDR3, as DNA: TGTGCCAGCAGCTTAGAGCGGGAGGCTGGAAACACCATATATTTT. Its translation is CASSLEREAGNTIYF.

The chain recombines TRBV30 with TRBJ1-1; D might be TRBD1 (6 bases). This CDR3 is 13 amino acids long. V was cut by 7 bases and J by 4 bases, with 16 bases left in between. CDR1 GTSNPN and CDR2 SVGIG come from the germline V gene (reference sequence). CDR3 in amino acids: CAYQTGMGTEAFF. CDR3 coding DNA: TGTGCCTACCAAACAGGGATGGGCACTGAAGCTTTCTTT.

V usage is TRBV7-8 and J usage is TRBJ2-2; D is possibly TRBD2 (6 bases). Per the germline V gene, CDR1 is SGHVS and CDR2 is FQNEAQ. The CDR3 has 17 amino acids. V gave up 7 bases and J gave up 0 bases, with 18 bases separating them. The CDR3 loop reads CASTNLLAPSNTGELFF. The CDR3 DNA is TGTGCCAGCACTAACCTCCTAGCGCCATCGAACACCGGGGAGCTGTTTTTT.

The CDR3 region is CASSREGSRTDTQYF. DNA of the CDR3: TGTGCCAGCAGCCGCGAGGGAAGTCGCACAGATACGCAGTATTTT. The chain carries TRBV7-3 and TRBJ2-3; D possibly corresponds to TRBD2 (5 bases). This CDR3 comprises 15 residues. With 5 bases removed from V and 1 base from J, the gap between germline ends came to 13 bases. CDR1 and CDR2 from the germline V gene are SGHTA and FQGTGA.

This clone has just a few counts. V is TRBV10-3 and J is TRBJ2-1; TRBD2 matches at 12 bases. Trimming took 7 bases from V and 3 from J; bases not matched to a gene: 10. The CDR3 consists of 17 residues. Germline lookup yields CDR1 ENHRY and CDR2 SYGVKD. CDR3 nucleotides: TGTGCCATCAACTCCGACAGACTAGCGGGAGTCTACAATGAGCAGTTCTTC. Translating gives CAINSDRLAGVYNEQFF.

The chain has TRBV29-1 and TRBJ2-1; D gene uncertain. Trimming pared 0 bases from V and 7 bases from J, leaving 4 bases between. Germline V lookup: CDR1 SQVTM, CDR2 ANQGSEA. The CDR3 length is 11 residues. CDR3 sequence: CSVEDRNEQFF. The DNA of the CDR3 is TGCAGCGTTGAAGACCGGAATGAGCAGTTCTTC.

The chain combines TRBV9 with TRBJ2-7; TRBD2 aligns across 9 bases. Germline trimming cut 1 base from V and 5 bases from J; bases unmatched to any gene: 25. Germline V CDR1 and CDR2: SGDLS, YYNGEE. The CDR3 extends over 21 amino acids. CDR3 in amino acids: CASSVMAWSSGISLHRNEQYF. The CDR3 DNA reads TGTGCCAGCAGCGTAATGGCCTGGTCTAGCGGGATATCGTTGCATAGGAACGAGCAGTACTTC.

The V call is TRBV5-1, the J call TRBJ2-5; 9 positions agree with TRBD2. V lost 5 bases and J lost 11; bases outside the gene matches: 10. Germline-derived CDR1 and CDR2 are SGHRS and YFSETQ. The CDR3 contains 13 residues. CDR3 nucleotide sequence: TGCGCCAGCAGTCCTAGCGGGAACGGTGAGCAGTACTTC. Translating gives CASSPSGNGEQYF.